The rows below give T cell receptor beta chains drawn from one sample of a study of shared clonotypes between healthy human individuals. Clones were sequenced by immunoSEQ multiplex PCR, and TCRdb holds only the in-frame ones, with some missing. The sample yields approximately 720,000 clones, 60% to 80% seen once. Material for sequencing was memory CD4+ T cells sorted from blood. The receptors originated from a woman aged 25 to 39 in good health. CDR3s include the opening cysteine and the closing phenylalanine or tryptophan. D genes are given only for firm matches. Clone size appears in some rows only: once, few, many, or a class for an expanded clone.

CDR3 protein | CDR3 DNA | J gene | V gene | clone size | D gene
CASSEDVDHGYTF | TGTGCCAGCAGTGAGGACGTTGACCATGGCTACACCTTC | TRBJ1-2 | TRBV2 | NA | NA
CASSPRGRGYEQYF | TGTGCCAGCAGCCCCAGGGGGCGGGGCTACGAGCAGTACTTC | TRBJ2-7 | TRBV7-8 | NA | TRBD1
CATSRETGTPYNEQFF | TGTGCCACCAGCAGAGAGACCGGGACTCCCTACAATGAGCAGTTCTTC | TRBJ2-1 | TRBV15 | NA | NA
CATGTDTDTQYF | TGTGCCACCGGGACTGACACAGATACGCAGTATTTT | TRBJ2-3 | TRBV10-3 | NA | NA
CASSQDPRWLFF | TGCGCCAGCAGCCAAGATCCCCGGTGGCTGTTTTTT | TRBJ2-2 | TRBV4-1 | NA | NA
CASSSHQDDTQYF | TGTGCCAGCAGTTCACACCAGGACGATACGCAGTATTTT | TRBJ2-3 | TRBV28 | few | NA
CASTRPSGNTIYF | TGTGCCAGCACCCGGCCCTCTGGAAACACCATATATTTT | TRBJ1-3 | TRBV5-8 | many | NA
CASSLSGQQDGYTF | TGTGCCAGCAGCTTGTCGGGACAACAGGATGGCTACACCTTC | TRBJ1-2 | TRBV5-5 | NA | NA
CASSLGDGANVLTF | TGTGCCAGCAGCCTCGGGGATGGGGCCAACGTCCTGACTTTC | TRBJ2-6 | TRBV28 | once | NA
CASSPATGRHTGELFF | TGTGCCAGCTCACCCGCGACAGGTCGGCACACCGGGGAGCTGTTTTTT | TRBJ2-2 | TRBV18 | NA | NA
CASSWAILAGRGEQFF | TGCGCCAGCAGCTGGGCTATACTAGCGGGGCGGGGTGAGCAGTTCTTC | TRBJ2-1 | TRBV5-1 | NA | TRBD2
CASSARRDTLVNQPQHF | TGTGCCAGCAGCGCACGGCGGGACACCTTAGTTAATCAGCCCCAGCATTTT | TRBJ1-5 | TRBV7-8 | NA | NA
CASSVVGGGSEQYF | TGTGCCAGCAGCGTAGTAGGGGGCGGGAGCGAGCAGTACTTC | TRBJ2-7 | TRBV9 | NA | NA
CASSQATGADYGYTF | TGCGCCAGCAGCCAGGCGACAGGGGCCGACTATGGCTACACCTTC | TRBJ1-2 | TRBV4-1 | few | TRBD1
CASSQWGGGTEAFF | TGTGCCAGCAGCCAATGGGGGGGAGGCACTGAAGCTTTCTTT | TRBJ1-1 | TRBV14 | many | NA
CASSPQGVEQFF | TGTGCCAGTAGTCCTCAGGGGGTGGAGCAGTTCTTC | TRBJ2-1 | TRBV19 | few | TRBD1
CASSPEAGTYEQYF | TGTGCCAGCAGCCCAGAGGCAGGAACCTACGAGCAGTACTTC | TRBJ2-7 | TRBV6-5 | NA | NA